These T cell receptor beta chains were read from a single sample in a study of neoadjuvant anti-PD-1 for oral cavity cancer. Assay: immunoSEQ multiplex PCR; the TCRdb copy retains only in-frame clones and omits some. In the table there are about 16,000 clones, approximately 67% of which are singletons. Sequenced here: PBMCs, sampled before nivolumab (anti-PD-1) treatment. Every receptor here comes from a person aged 40 to 85 with oral cavity squamous cell carcinoma. CDR3s include the opening cysteine and the closing phenylalanine or tryptophan. A D gene is named only where the DNA matches it firmly. The size field is filled for only some rows; it gives once, few, many or a size class.

CDR3aa,CDR3nt,d_gene,v_gene,abundance,j_gene
CASSHGQGGYNEQFF,TGTGCCAGCAGCCATGGACAGGGAGGGTACAATGAGCAGTTCTTC,-,TRBV27,-,TRBJ2-1
CASSPEYRNYGYTF,TGTGCCAGCAGTCCTGAATACAGGAACTATGGCTACACCTTC,-,TRBV2,few,TRBJ1-2
CASSEAGGENTEAFF,TGTGCCAGCAGTGAAGCGGGCGGGGAGAACACTGAAGCTTTCTTT,-,TRBV6-1,-,TRBJ1-1
CASSVEAGGYNEQFF,TGTGCCAGCAGCGTAGAAGCGGGAGGATACAATGAGCAGTTCTTC,TRBD2,TRBV9,-,TRBJ2-1
CALFTGSYGYTF,TGTGCCTTATTTACGGGAAGCTATGGCTACACCTTC,-,TRBV30,-,TRBJ1-2
CASSLVSGIQETQYF,TGCGCCAGCAGCTTGGTGAGTGGGATCCAAGAGACCCAGTACTTC,-,TRBV5-1,-,TRBJ2-5
CASVWVSGTGGRNTEAFF,TGTGCCAGCGTGTGGGTCAGCGGGACAGGGGGCAGGAACACTGAAGCTTTCTTT,TRBD1,TRBV14,-,TRBJ1-1
CAWEYGKTQYF,TGTGCCTGGGAGTACGGGAAGACCCAGTACTTC,-,TRBV30,-,TRBJ2-5
CARGPEQFF,TGCGCCAGAGGGCCTGAGCAGTTCTTC,-,TRBV10-1,once,TRBJ2-1
CASTGTYEQYF,TGTGCCAGCACGGGAACCTACGAGCAGTACTTC,-,TRBV2,-,TRBJ2-7
CASSLGSGSNEQYF,TGTGCCAGCAGCTTAGGAAGCGGGAGTAACGAGCAGTACTTC,TRBD2,TRBV7-9,-,TRBJ2-7
CAIRSEGMNTEAFF,TGTGCCATCCGGTCGGAGGGAATGAACACTGAAGCTTTCTTT,-,TRBV10-3,-,TRBJ1-1
CASSQDFRTGSSGYTF,TGTGCCAGCAGCCAAGATTTCCGGACAGGGTCAAGTGGCTACACCTTC,TRBD1,TRBV4-2,-,TRBJ1-2
CAISDRQEETQYF,TGTGCCATCAGTGACAGGCAGGAAGAGACCCAGTACTTC,-,TRBV10-3,few,TRBJ2-5
CSAIDRAYTF,TGCAGTGCCATCGACAGGGCCTACACCTTC,TRBD1,TRBV20-1,-,TRBJ1-2
CASSSGSYYGYTF,TGTGCCAGCAGTTCCGGATCATACTATGGCTACACCTTC,-,TRBV27,few,TRBJ1-2
CASSLEWGNEQFF,TGTGCCAGCAGCTTAGAGTGGGGTAATGAGCAGTTCTTC,-,TRBV7-2,-,TRBJ2-1
CASSFGGPGELFF,TGCGCCAGCAGCTTTGGGGGACCCGGGGAGCTGTTTTTT,-,TRBV5-1,-,TRBJ2-2
CASSEGTGTYEQYF,TGCGCCAGCAGCGAGGGGACAGGGACCTACGAGCAGTACTTC,TRBD1,TRBV5-1,-,TRBJ2-7
CASSLQGANQPQHF,TGTGCCAGCAGCTTACAGGGGGCCAATCAGCCCCAGCATTTT,TRBD1,TRBV11-2,few,TRBJ1-5
CASSQEAQQFF,TGCGCCAGCAGCCAAGAAGCCCAGCAGTTCTTC,-,TRBV4-1,-,TRBJ2-1
CASSVTGQLGNQPQHF,TGTGCCAGCAGTGTGACGGGACAGTTGGGCAATCAGCCCCAGCATTTT,TRBD1,TRBV6-1,-,TRBJ1-5
CARSATSGQETQYF,TGTGCCAGAAGCGCGACTAGCGGACAAGAGACCCAGTACTTC,TRBD2,TRBV5-3,-,TRBJ2-5
CASSAIGNYGYTF,TGTGCCAGCAGCGCAATAGGGAACTATGGCTACACCTTC,-,TRBV2,-,TRBJ1-2
CASTPGTGTYNEQFF,TGTGCCAGCACCCCCGGGACAGGGACCTACAATGAGCAGTTCTTC,TRBD1,TRBV6-1,once,TRBJ2-1
CASSLLRGGRETQYF,TGTGCCAGTAGTCTGCTCAGGGGCGGGAGAGAGACCCAGTACTTC,-,TRBV19,-,TRBJ2-5
CASSQGDLLTDTQYF,TGTGCCAGCAGCCAGGGAGATCTCCTCACAGATACGCAGTATTTT,-,TRBV9,-,TRBJ2-3
CASSYSDGTDTQYF,TGTGCCAGCAGTTACTCGGACGGCACAGATACGCAGTATTTT,-,TRBV6-5,-,TRBJ2-3
CAITRDSLTSTDTQYF,TGTGCCATCACAAGGGACAGCCTAACTAGCACAGATACGCAGTATTTT,TRBD1,TRBV10-3,-,TRBJ2-3
CASTPRGETGGGDEQFF,TGCGCCAGCACCCCCCGAGGGGAGACAGGAGGAGGAGATGAGCAGTTCTTC,-,TRBV5-1,-,TRBJ2-1
CASSYSGQGAREQFF,TGTGCCAGCAGTTACTCGGGACAGGGGGCACGGGAGCAGTTCTTC,TRBD1,TRBV6-5,-,TRBJ2-1
CASSPILTSGNTIYF,TGTGCCAGCAGTCCCATACTTACCTCTGGAAACACCATATATTTT,-,TRBV2,-,TRBJ1-3
CASNGEGADNEKLFF,TGTGCCAGCAACGGCGAGGGGGCCGATAATGAAAAACTGTTTTTT,TRBD1,TRBV2,-,TRBJ1-4
CASSFAGAPNTGELFF,TGTGCCAGCAGCTTTGCGGGCGCCCCAAACACCGGGGAGCTGTTTTTT,-,TRBV7-9,-,TRBJ2-2
CASSSDSREKLFF,TGTGCCAGCAGTTCGGACAGCAGAGAAAAACTGTTTTTT,-,TRBV27,few,TRBJ1-4
CASRPRDTLPNEKLFF,TGTGCCAGCCGCCCGCGGGACACTCTCCCAAATGAAAAACTGTTTTTT,-,TRBV2,-,TRBJ1-4
CASKDQGSGNTIYF,TGTGCCAGCAAAGATCAGGGGTCTGGAAACACCATATATTTT,-,TRBV6-1,-,TRBJ1-3
CASRDPNTGELFF,TGTGCCAGCAGAGATCCAAACACCGGGGAGCTGTTTTTT,-,TRBV6-6,-,TRBJ2-2
CASSQIRNYEQYF,TGTGCCAGCAGCCAAATTCGAAACTACGAGCAGTACTTC,-,TRBV16,-,TRBJ2-7
CSVLGTSGDYEQYF,TGCAGCGTTCTCGGGACTAGCGGGGACTACGAGCAGTACTTC,TRBD2,TRBV29-1,-,TRBJ2-7
CASSPPGLAATGELFF,TGTGCCAGCTCACCGCCGGGACTAGCGGCAACCGGGGAGCTGTTTTTT,TRBD2,TRBV18,-,TRBJ2-2
CASMSGNPTEAFF,TGTGCCAGCATGTCGGGTAATCCCACTGAAGCTTTCTTT,-,TRBV2,-,TRBJ1-1
CASSMGTGAHWGTEAFF,TGTGCCAGTAGTATGGGGACAGGGGCCCACTGGGGCACTGAAGCTTTCTTT,TRBD1,TRBV19,-,TRBJ1-1
CAWSRDDNQPQHF,TGTGCCTGGAGTCGGGACGACAATCAGCCCCAGCATTTT,-,TRBV30,once,TRBJ1-5
CASNGQANQPQHF,TGTGCCAGCAATGGACAGGCAAATCAGCCCCAGCATTTT,TRBD1,TRBV6-1,-,TRBJ1-5
CASSITRGRTDTQYF,TGTGCCAGTAGTATCACGCGGGGCCGCACAGATACGCAGTATTTT,-,TRBV19,few,TRBJ2-3
CASSLIADTEAFF,TGTGCCAGCAGCTTAATAGCAGACACTGAAGCTTTCTTT,-,TRBV7-3,few,TRBJ1-1
CASSEALGTYGYTF,TGTGCCAGCAGTGAAGCCCTAGGGACCTATGGCTACACCTTC,-,TRBV6-1,-,TRBJ1-2
CASSGENNQPQHF,TGTGCCAGCAGTGGGGAGAACAATCAGCCCCAGCATTTT,-,TRBV2,-,TRBJ1-5
CASSPGLAGSTDTQYF,TGTGCCAGCAGCCCCGGACTAGCGGGATCCACAGATACGCAGTATTTT,TRBD2,TRBV7-3,-,TRBJ2-3
CASSLVGQYHEQYF,TGTGCCAGCAGCTTAGTTGGGCAGTACCACGAGCAGTACTTC,-,TRBV7-4,-,TRBJ2-7
CASRWTGEKTYEQYF,TGTGCCAGCAGGTGGACAGGGGAAAAGACCTACGAGCAGTACTTC,TRBD1,TRBV6-6,-,TRBJ2-7
CASSSGLAGTNTGELFF,TGTGCCAGCAGTTCGGGACTAGCGGGGACGAACACCGGGGAGCTGTTTTTT,TRBD2,TRBV11-2,-,TRBJ2-2
CSALGWAADTQYF,TGCAGCGCCCTGGGGTGGGCGGCAGATACGCAGTATTTT,-,TRBV29-1,once,TRBJ2-3
CASNPGTDSNQPQHF,TGTGCCAGCAACCCAGGGACAGACAGCAATCAGCCCCAGCATTTT,TRBD1,TRBV27,few,TRBJ1-5
CASSLRQGSYNEQFF,TGTGCCAGCAGCTTGAGACAGGGATCCTACAATGAGCAGTTCTTC,TRBD1,TRBV5-4,-,TRBJ2-1
CAWSDLGGPQHF,TGTGCCTGGAGTGACCTAGGGGGGCCCCAGCATTTT,-,TRBV30,-,TRBJ1-5
CASSPTSGRKNEQFF,TGTGCCAGCAGTCCGACCTCGGGGAGGAAAAATGAGCAGTTCTTC,-,TRBV6-5,-,TRBJ2-1
CASSFVGGQGGSGANVLTF,TGTGCCAGCAGCTTCGTAGGTGGACAGGGGGGTTCTGGGGCCAACGTCCTGACTTTC,TRBD1,TRBV7-9,-,TRBJ2-6
CASALSGSSYEQYF,TGTGCCAGCGCGCTTAGCGGGAGCTCCTACGAGCAGTACTTC,TRBD2,TRBV6-6,-,TRBJ2-7